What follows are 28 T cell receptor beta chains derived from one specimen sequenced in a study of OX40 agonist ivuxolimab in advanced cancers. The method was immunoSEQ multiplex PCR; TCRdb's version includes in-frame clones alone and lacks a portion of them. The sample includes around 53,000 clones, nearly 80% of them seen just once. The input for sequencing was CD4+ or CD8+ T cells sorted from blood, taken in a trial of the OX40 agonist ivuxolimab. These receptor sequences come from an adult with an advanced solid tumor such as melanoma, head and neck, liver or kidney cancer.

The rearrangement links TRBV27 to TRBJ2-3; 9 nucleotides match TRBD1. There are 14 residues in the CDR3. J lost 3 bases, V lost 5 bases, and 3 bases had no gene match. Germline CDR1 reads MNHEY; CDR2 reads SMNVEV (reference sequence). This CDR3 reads CASSLDRGTDTQYF. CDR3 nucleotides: TGTGCCAGCAGTCTGGACAGGGGAACAGATACGCAGTATTTT.

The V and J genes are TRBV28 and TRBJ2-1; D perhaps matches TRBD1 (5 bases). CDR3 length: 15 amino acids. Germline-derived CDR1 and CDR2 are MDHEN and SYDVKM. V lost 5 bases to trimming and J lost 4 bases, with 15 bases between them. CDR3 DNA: TGTGCCAGCAGTGCCCATCGGACATCTTACAATGAGCAGTTCTTC. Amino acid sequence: CASSAHRTSYNEQFF.

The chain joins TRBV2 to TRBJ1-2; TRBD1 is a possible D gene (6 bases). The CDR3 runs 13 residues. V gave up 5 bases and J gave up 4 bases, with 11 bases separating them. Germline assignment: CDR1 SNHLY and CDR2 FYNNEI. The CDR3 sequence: CASSSDRSYGYTF. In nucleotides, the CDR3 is TGTGCCAGCAGTTCTGACAGGTCCTATGGCTACACCTTC. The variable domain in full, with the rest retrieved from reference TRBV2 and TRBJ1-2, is EPEVTQTPSHQVTQMGQEVILRCVPISNHLYFYWYRQILGQKVEFLVSFYNNEISEKSEIFDDQFSVERPDGSNFTLKIRSTKLEDSAMYFCASSSDRSYGYTFGSGTRLTVV.

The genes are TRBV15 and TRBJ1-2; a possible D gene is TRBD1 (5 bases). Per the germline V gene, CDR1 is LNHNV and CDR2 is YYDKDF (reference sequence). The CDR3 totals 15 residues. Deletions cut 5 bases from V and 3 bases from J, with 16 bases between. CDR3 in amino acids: CATSWDSQAHYGYTF. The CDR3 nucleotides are TGTGCCACCAGCTGGGACTCCCAGGCCCACTATGGCTACACCTTC.

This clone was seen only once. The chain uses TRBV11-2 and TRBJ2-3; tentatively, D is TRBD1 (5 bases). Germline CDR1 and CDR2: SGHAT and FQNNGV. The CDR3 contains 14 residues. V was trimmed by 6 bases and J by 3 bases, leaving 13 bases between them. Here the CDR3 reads CASRKGAVTDTQYF. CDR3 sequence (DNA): TGTGCCAGCAGAAAAGGGGCAGTAACAGATACGCAGTATTTT.

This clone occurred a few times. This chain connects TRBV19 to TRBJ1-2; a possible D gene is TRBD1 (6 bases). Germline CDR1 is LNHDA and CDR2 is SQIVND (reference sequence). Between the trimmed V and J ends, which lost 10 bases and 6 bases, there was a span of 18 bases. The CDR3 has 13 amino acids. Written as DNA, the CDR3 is TGTGCCACCCTGAGTCAGGGGATCGATGGCTACACCTTC. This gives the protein CATLSQGIDGYTF.

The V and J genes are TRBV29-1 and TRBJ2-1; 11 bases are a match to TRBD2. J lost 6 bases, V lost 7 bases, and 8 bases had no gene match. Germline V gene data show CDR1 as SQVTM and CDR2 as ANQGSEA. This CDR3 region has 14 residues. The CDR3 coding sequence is TGCAGCGCCCAATTACTAGCGGGAGCCAATGAGCAGTTCTTC. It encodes CSAQLLAGANEQFF.

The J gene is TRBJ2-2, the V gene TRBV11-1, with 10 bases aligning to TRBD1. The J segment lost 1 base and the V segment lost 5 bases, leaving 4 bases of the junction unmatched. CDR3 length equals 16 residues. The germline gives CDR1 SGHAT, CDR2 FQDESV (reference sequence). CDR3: CASSKRTGGNTGELFF. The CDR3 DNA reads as TGTGCCAGCAGCAAACGGACAGGGGGGAACACCGGGGAGCTGTTTTTT.

The DNA of the CDR3 is TGTGCCATCAGGGCTGGAATAGATGGCAATCAGCCCCAGCATTTT. Translated: CAIRAGIDGNQPQHF. The chain joins TRBV10-3 to TRBJ1-5, with D unresolved. Trimming left V 6 bases short and J 2 bases short, with 14 bases between. Germline loops: CDR1 ENHRY, CDR2 SYGVKD. CDR3 length: 15 amino acids.

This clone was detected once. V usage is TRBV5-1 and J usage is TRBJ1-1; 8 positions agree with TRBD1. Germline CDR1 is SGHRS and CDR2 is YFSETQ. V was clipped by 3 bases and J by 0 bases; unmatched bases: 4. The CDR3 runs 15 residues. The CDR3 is CASSSGQGLNTEAFF. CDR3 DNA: TGCGCCAGCAGCTCCGGACAGGGACTGAACACTGAAGCTTTCTTT.

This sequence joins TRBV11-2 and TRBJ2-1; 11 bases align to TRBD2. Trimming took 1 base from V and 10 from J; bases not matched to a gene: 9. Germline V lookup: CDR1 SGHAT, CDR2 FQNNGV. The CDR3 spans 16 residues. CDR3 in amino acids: CASSLVGSGGAREQFF. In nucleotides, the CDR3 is TGTGCCAGCAGCTTAGTTGGTAGCGGGGGGGCCCGAGAGCAGTTCTTC.

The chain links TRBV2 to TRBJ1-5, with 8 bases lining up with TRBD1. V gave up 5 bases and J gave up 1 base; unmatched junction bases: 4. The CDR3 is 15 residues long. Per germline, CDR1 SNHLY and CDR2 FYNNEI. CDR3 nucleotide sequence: TGTGCCAGCAGTCCAGGGGGCCAGAGCAATCAGCCCCAGCATTTT. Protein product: CASSPGGQSNQPQHF.

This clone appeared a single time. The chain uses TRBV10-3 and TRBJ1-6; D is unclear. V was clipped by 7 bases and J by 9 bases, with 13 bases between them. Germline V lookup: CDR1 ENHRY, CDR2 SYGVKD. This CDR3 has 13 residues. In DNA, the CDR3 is TGTGCCATCACCAGCTCCGCAAGTTCACCCCTCCACTTT. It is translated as CAITSSASSPLHF.

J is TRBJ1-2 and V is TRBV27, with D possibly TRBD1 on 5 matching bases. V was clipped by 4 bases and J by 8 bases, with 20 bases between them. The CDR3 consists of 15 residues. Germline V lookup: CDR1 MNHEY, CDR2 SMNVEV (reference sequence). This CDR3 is CASSSGATGERGYTF. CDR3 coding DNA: TGTGCCAGCAGTTCCGGAGCCACAGGCGAGAGGGGCTACACCTTC.

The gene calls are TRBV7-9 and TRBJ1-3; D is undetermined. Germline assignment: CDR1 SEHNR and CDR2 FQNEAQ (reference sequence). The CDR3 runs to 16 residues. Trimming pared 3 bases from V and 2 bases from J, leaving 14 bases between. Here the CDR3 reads CASSFSWALAGNTIYF. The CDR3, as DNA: TGTGCCAGCAGCTTCAGCTGGGCTTTAGCTGGAAACACCATATATTTT.

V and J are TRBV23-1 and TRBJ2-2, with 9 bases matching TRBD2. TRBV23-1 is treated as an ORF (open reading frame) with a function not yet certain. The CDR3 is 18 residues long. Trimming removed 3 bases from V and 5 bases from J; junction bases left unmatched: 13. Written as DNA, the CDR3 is TGCGCCAGCAGTCACCGTCCCGGGACTAGCCGGAAGACCGGGGAGCTGTTTTTT. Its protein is CASSHRPGTSRKTGELFF.

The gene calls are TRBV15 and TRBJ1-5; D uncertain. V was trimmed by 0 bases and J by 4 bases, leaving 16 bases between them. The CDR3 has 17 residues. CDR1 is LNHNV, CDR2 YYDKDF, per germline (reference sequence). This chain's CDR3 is CATSRDPRRSGNQPQHF. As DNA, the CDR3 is TGTGCCACCAGCAGAGATCCCCGGCGGTCGGGAAATCAGCCCCAGCATTTT. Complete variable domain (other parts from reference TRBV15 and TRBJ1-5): DAMVIQNPRYQVTQFGKPVTLSCSQTLNHNVMYWYQQKSSQAPKLLFHYYDKDFNNEADTPDNFQSRRPNTSFCFLDIRSPGLGDTAMYLCATSRDPRRSGNQPQHFGDGTRLSIL.

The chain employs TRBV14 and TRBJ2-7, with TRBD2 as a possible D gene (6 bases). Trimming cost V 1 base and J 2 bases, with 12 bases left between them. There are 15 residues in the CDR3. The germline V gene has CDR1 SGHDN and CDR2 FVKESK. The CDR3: CASSQAWSGAYEQYF. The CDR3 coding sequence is TGTGCCAGCAGCCAAGCGTGGTCGGGAGCCTACGAGCAGTACTTC. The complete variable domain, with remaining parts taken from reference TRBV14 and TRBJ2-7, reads EAGVTQFPSHSVIEKGQTVTLRCDPISGHDNLYWYRRVMGKEIKFLLHFVKESKQDESGMPNNRFLAERTGGTYSTLKVQPAELEDSGVYFCASSQAWSGAYEQYFGPGTRLTVT.

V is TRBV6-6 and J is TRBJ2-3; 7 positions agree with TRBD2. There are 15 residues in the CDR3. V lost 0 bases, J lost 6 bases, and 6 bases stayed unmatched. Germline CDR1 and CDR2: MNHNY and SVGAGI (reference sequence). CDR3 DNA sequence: TGTGCCAGCAGTTACTCGATGGCGGGGGAGGATACGCAGTATTTT. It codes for CASSYSMAGEDTQYF.

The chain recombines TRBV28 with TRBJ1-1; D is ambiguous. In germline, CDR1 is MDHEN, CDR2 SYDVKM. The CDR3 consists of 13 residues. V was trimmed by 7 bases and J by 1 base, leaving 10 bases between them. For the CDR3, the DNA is TGTGCCAGCACCTACAAGGGGAACACTGAAGCTTTCTTT. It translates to CASTYKGNTEAFF.

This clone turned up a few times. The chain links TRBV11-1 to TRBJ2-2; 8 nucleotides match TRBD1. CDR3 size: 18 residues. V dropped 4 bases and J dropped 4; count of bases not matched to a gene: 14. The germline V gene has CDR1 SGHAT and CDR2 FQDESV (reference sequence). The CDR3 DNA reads TGTGCCAGCAGCTCAGCGTTGACCGGACAGGGAGGCACCGGGGAGCTGTTTTTT. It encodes CASSSALTGQGGTGELFF.

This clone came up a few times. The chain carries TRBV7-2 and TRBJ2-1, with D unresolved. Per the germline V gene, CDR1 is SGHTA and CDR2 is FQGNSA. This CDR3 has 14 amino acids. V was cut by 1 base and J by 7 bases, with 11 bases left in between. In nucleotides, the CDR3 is TGTGCCAGCAGCTTAGGATGGGCCTTTAATGAGCAGTTCTTC. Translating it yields CASSLGWAFNEQFF.

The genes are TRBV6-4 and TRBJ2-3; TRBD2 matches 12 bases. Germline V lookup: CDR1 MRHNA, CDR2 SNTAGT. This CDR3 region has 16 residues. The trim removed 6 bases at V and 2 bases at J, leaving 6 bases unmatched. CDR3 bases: TGTGCCAGCAGCGCACTAGCGGGGGGCGTCACAGATACGCAGTATTTT. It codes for CASSALAGGVTDTQYF.

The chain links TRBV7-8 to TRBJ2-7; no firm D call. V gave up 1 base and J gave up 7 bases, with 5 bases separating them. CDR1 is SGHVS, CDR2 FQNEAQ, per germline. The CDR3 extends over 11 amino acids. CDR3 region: CASSLVGEQYF. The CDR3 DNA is TGTGCCAGCAGCTTAGTGGGTGAGCAGTACTTC.

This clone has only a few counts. The CDR3 sequence is CASSLSRRAAFF. DNA of the CDR3: TGTGCCAGCAGCTTAAGTCGGAGGGCAGCTTTCTTT. The chain links TRBV7-2 to TRBJ1-1, with unresolved D. Between the trimmed V and J ends, which lost 2 bases and 10 bases, there was a span of 11 bases. Germline V CDR1 and CDR2: SGHTA, FQGNSA. The CDR3 has 12 amino acids.

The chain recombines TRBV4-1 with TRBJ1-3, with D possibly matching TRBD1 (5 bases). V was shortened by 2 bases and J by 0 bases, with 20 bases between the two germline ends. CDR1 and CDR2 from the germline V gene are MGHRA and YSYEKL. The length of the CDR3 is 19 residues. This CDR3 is CASSQSPRGPSTSGNTIYF. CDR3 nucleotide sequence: TGCGCCAGCAGCCAATCACCTAGGGGACCTTCTACCTCTGGAAACACCATATATTTT.

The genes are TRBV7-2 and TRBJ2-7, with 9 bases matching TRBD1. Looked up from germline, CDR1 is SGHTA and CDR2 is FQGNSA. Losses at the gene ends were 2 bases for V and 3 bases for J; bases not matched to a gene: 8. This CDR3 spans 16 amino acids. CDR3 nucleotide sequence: TGTGCCAGCAGCTTAAAGGCCGGGACAGGGTTCTACGAGCAGTACTTC. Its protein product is CASSLKAGTGFYEQYF.

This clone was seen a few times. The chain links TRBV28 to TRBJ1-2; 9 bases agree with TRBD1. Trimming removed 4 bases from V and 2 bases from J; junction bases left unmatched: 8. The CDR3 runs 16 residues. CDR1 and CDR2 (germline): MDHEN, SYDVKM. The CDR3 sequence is CASSSGQGRSNYGYTF. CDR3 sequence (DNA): TGTGCCAGCAGTTCTGGACAGGGGCGCTCGAACTATGGCTACACCTTC.